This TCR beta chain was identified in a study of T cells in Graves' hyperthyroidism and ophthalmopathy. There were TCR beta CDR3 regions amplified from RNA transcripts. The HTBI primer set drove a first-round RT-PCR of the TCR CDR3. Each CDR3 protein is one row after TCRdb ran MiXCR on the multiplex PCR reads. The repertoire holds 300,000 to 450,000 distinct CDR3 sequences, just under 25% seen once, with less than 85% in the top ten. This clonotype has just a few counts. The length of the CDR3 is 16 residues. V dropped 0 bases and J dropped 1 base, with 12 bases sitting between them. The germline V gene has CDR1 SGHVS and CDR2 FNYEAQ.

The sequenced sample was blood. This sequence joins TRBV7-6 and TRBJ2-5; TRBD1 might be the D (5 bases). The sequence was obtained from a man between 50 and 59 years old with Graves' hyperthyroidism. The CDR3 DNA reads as TGTGCCAGCAGCTTAGCGCTAAGGCAGGGCCAAGAGACCCAGTACTTC. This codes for CASSLALRQGQETQYF.